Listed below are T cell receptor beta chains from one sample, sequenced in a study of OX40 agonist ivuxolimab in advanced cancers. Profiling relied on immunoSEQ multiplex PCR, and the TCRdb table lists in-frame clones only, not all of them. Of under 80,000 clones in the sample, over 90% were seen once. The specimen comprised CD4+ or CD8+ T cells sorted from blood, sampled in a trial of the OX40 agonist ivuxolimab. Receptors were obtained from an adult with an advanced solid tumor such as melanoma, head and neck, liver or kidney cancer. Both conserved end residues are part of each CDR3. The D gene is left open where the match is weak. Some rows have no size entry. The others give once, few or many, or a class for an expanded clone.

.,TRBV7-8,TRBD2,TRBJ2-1,TGTGCCAGCAGCCCCAGAACGGGACTATTCAATGAGCAGTTCTTC,CASSPRTGLFNEQFF
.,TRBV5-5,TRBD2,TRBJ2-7,TGTGCCAGCACCAACCCTATAACTAGCGGCGATTCCTACGAGCAGTACTTC,CASTNPITSGDSYEQYF
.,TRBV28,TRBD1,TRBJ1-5,TGTGCCAGCAGACCCTGGGGACAGCAGAATCAGCCCCAGCATTTT,CASRPWGQQNQPQHF
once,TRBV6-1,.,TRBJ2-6,TGTGCCAGCAGTGAAGCCCTTAACGCCTCACCCGGGGCCAACGTCCTGACTTTC,CASSEALNASPGANVLTF
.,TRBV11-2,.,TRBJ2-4,TGTGCCAGCAGCTTAGCAGGAATCTTTCAGTACTTC,CASSLAGIFQYF
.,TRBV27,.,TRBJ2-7,TGTGCCAGCAGCCCCGGGCGGATGGGCGAGCAGTACTTC,CASSPGRMGEQYF
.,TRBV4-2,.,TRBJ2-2,TGTGCCAGCAGCCAAGACGGGCTAGCCGGGGAGCTGTTTTTT,CASSQDGLAGELFF
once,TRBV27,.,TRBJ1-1,TGTGCCAGCAGTTTACGGCGAGGGAACACTGAAGCTTTCTTT,CASSLRRGNTEAFF
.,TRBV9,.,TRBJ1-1,TGTGCCAGCAGCGCCGAGGGCGTTGAAGCTTTCTTT,CASSAEGVEAFF
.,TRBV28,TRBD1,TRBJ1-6,TGTGCCAGCAGGCCCGACAGGGGGCGGGAATATTCACCCCTCCACTTT,CASRPDRGREYSPLHF
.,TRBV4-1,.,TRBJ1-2,TGCGCCAGCAGCCAAGAGAAGGGAGGAGGCTACACCTTC,CASSQEKGGGYTF
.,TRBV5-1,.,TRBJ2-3,TGCGCCAGCAGCTTGGATACGCTCGTCCAGGATACGCAGTATTTT,CASSLDTLVQDTQYF
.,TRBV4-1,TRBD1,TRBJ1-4,TGCGCCAGCAGCCAGGACAGGGTCCAGGAAAAACTGTTTTTT,CASSQDRVQEKLFF
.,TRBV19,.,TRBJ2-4,TGTGCCAGTAGTATAGGGCCAGGGGCATCGGACATTCAGTACTTC,CASSIGPGASDIQYF
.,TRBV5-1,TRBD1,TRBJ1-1,TGCGCCAGCAGCTCCGAGGACAGGGAAAGGGTTGAAGCTTTCTTT,CASSSEDRERVEAFF
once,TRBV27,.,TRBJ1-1,TGTGCCAGCAGTTTAAGCCTGAACACTGAAGCTTTCTTT,CASSLSLNTEAFF
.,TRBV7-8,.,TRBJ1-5,TGTGCCAGCAGCCCCCGGGGAGGGGATTTCAATCAGCCCCAGCATTTT,CASSPRGGDFNQPQHF
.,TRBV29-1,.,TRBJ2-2,TGCAGCGTTGGGGTGAACACCGGGGAGCTGTTTTTT,CSVGVNTGELFF
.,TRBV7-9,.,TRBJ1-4,TGTGCCAGCAGCTTTCCCGGGGTGGAAAGGGGCGAAAAACTGTTTTTT,CASSFPGVERGEKLFF
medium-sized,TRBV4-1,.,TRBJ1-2,TGCGCCAGCAGCCAATCCCTCGGGAATGGCTACACCTTC,CASSQSLGNGYTF
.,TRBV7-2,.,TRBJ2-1,TGTGCCAGCAGCCTAGGGACAACCTCCTACAATGAGCAGTTCTTC,CASSLGTTSYNEQFF
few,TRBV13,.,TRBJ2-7,TGTGCCAGCAGCTTAGGCGATCGCTACGAGCAGTACTTC,CASSLGDRYEQYF
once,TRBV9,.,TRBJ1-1,TGTGCCAGCAGCGTACAAGGCCGTGAAGCTTTCTTT,CASSVQGREAFF
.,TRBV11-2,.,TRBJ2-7,TGTGCCAGCAGCACGTCACCGGGACACTCCTACGAGCAGTACTTC,CASSTSPGHSYEQYF
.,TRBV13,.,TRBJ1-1,TGTGCCAGCCCGGAACGCGGATTCGACAGGAACACTGAAGCTTTCTTT,CASPERGFDRNTEAFF
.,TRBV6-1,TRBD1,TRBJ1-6,TGTGCCAGCAGTGACGAAGGGGGCGAATGGTCACCCCTCCACTTT,CASSDEGGEWSPLHF
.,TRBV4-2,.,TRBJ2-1,TGTGCCAGCAGCCTACGGGGCTCGGTGAATGAGCAGTTCTTC,CASSLRGSVNEQFF
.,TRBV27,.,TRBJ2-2,TGTGCCAGCAGTCCCAATCGGAACACCGGGGAGCTGTTTTTT,CASSPNRNTGELFF
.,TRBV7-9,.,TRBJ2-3,TGTGCCAGCAGCCCTAATAAGGGTACGCAGTATTTT,CASSPNKGTQYF
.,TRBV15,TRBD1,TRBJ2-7,TGTGCCACCAGCACCGGACAGGGACTTCAGTACGAGCAGTACTTC,CATSTGQGLQYEQYF
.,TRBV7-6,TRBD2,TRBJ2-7,TGTGCCAGCAGCGGGCCTAGCGGACCCGCCTACGAGCAGTACTTC,CASSGPSGPAYEQYF
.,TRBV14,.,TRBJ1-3,TGTGCCAGCAGCCACCTTCCTAGGGAATTTTTTGGAAACACCATATATTTT,CASSHLPREFFGNTIYF
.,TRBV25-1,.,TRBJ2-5,TGTGCCAGCAGTGAATGGGGGGCACAAGAGACCCAGTACTTC,CASSEWGAQETQYF
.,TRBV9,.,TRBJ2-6,TGTGCCAGCGCGGGTCCACACTCTGGGGCCAACGTCCTGACTTTC,CASAGPHSGANVLTF
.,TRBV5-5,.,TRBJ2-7,TGTGCCAGCAGCTCCCCCTACGAGCAGTACTTC,CASSSPYEQYF
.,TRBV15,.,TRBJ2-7,TGTGCCACCAGCATAGGCCCCTGGACAGAAGCCTACGAGCAGTACTTC,CATSIGPWTEAYEQYF
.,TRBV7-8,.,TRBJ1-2,TGTGCCAGCAGCTTAGGGACGCGGGGAGGCTATGGCTACACCTTC,CASSLGTRGGYGYTF